This TCR beta chain was documented in a study of cytomegalovirus exposure and HLA in healthy donors. Study overall: A data release that came early held approximately 92 million unique TCRs from HLA-typed donors. Findings and limits, study-wide: Both high specificity and high sensitivity reportedly marked the classifier's diagnosis of cytomegalovirus status. It was taken for granted in presence/absence analyses that sequencing depth across donors was roughly uniform.

Comments on this clone: The antigen remains unidentified.

V lost 6 bases and J 3 bases, leaving 14 bases between the germline ends. Per germline, CDR1 LNHDA and CDR2 SQIVND (reference sequence). CDR3 length: 14 residues. A multiplex PCR was run with 60 Vbeta primers and 13 Jbeta primers. Measured with immunoSEQ multiplex PCR; TCRdb has only the in-frame clones, and not every one. This table holds a few hundred thousand clones, more than 65% found once. The rearrangement uses TRBV19 and TRBJ2-5, with D uncertain. This TCR was recovered from a woman aged 25-40 years in good health and CMV-seronegative. The sequenced sample consisted of PBMCs. The CDR3 reads CASRSSDGEETQYF. CDR3 in DNA: TGTGCCAGTAGGTCGAGCGACGGTGAAGAGACCCAGTACTTC.